This T cell receptor (beta chain) came from a study of blood T cells in healthy people across ages. Study-wide results and caveats: Nothing was known about donor CMV status, and this possibly confounded expanded clonotype changes. Underestimates were what the diversity estimates from one million T cells were considered to be. Older individuals had lower TCR beta diversity per million T cells (the decline was roughly linear).

The CDR3 is 14 residues long. V was cut by 0 bases and J by 4 bases, with 12 bases left in between. Germline-derived CDR1 and CDR2 are DFQATT and SNEGSKA (reference sequence). A J-beta primer mix and a sample-barcoded 5' primer were used in a second PCR of roughly 7 to 12 cycles. Each of the cDNA molecules was tagged by a template-switch adaptor with 12 random nucleotides. A single record per CDR3 protein comes from TCRdb applying MiXCR to the 5' RACE reads. The data contain 1.4 million or so distinct CDR3 sequences, less than 45% of them singletons. This clonotype was counted between two and nine times. Its specificity is not known.

Sequencing was performed on blood. The sequence was obtained from a woman aged 18-29 years in good health. V usage is TRBV20-1 and J usage is TRBJ1-2; D not certain. CDR3 protein: CSARDERRGYGYTF. The CDR3 DNA is TGCAGTGCTAGAGATGAGAGGCGCGGCTATGGCTACACCTTC.